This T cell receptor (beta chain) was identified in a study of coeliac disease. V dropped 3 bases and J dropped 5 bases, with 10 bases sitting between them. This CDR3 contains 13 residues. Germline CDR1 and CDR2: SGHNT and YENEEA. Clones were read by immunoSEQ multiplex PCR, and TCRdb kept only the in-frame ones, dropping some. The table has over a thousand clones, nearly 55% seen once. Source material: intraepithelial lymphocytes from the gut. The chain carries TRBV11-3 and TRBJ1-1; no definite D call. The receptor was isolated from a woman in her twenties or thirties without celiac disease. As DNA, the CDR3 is TGTGCCAGCAGCTTCGAGGGTAGGACTGAAGCTTTCTTT. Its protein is CASSFEGRTEAFF.